This passage covers 3 T cell receptor beta chains from one sample sequenced in a study of CD4 T cells in relation to SARS-CoV-2 and coronaviruses. Unexposed donor CD4+ T cells date from about 2011-2018, before the COVID-19 pandemic. CD4+ T cells were isolated from the cells after nine to eleven days of culture. Generated by immunoSEQ multiplex PCR, the TCRdb table keeps only in-frame clones and is missing some. This sample has roughly 16,000 clones, with about 78% found just once. These receptors have no identified antigens. Material: CD4+ T cells from PBMCs, cultured in vitro. The receptors derive from a human donor in good health.

V is TRBV7-3 and J is TRBJ1-5; 9 bases agree with TRBD1. Germline CDR1 reads SGHTA; CDR2 reads FQGTGA. Trimming removed 11 bases from V and 3 bases from J; junction bases left unmatched: 11. The CDR3 contains 15 residues. The CDR3: CARKSGTGYNQPQHF. The CDR3 DNA is TGTGCCCGCAAGTCCGGGACAGGGTACAATCAGCCCCAGCATTTT.

V and J are TRBV20-1 and TRBJ1-1; D call uncertain. This CDR3 contains 15 residues. V lost 3 bases and J lost 1, with 15 bases in between. Germline lookup yields CDR1 DFQATT and CDR2 SNEGSKA (reference sequence). CDR3 in amino acids: CSASPNALQNTEAFF. CDR3 coding DNA: TGCAGTGCTAGTCCAAACGCCTTACAGAACACTGAAGCTTTCTTT.

The chain couples TRBV3-1 (or the pseudogene TRBV3-2) to TRBJ2-1, with 7 bases that match TRBD2. The germline CDR1 and CDR2 sequences are LGHDT and YNNKEL (reference sequence). V was pared by 0 bases and J by 1 base, with 6 bases of the junction left unmatched. This CDR3 comprises 17 residues. CDR3 nucleotides: TGTGCCAGCAGCCAAGATGCCAGCGGGGCTTCCTACAATGAGCAGTTCTTC. Translation gives CASSQDASGASYNEQFF.